The T cell receptor beta chain described here comes from a study of T cell responses to AZD1222 COVID-19 vaccine. The protocol was immunoSEQ multiplex PCR, while the TCRdb copy is restricted to in-frame clones and leaves out a portion. The data hold about 84,000 clones, with around 85% observed a single time. The CDR3 runs 13 residues. Trimming left V 4 bases short and J 2 bases short, with 8 bases between. Germline V gene data show CDR1 as MDHEN and CDR2 as SYDVKM. V and J are TRBV28 and TRBJ1-1; D ambiguous. The sample was peripheral blood, taken 28 days after the second AZD1222 dose. The sequence was collected from an adult who received the AZD1222 COVID-19 vaccine. As DNA, the CDR3 is TGTGCCAGCAGTTCCCCTCCTAACACTGAAGCTTTCTTT. Protein product: CASSSPPNTEAFF.